These 17 T cell receptor beta chains were all obtained from the same sample, sequenced in a study of T cells in Graves' hyperthyroidism and ophthalmopathy. TCR beta CDR3 sequences were amplified from RNA transcripts. When the TCR CDR3 underwent first-round RT-PCR, the HTBI primer set was used. TCRdb re-derived calls from the multiplex PCR reads in MiXCR, one entry per CDR3 protein. The sample lists approximately 300,000 distinct CDR3 sequences, 15% to 20% occurring once. The sequenced material came from blood. The receptors come from a woman aged 55-70 years with Graves' ophthalmopathy.

This rearrangement joins TRBV6-2 or TRBV6-3 to TRBJ1-2; D remains ambiguous. Germline CDR1 and CDR2: MNHEY and SVGEGT. The CDR3 covers 13 residues. The V end was cut by 11 bases, the J end by 2 bases, with 15 bases between. CDR3 residues: CAANEPLNYGYTF. In DNA, the CDR3 is TGTGCCGCAAACGAGCCTTTAAACTATGGCTACACCTTC.

This clonotype has a count of ten or more. V is TRBV2 and J is TRBJ2-4; no definite D call. The germline V and J ends were trimmed by 3 bases and 9 bases, with 9 bases remaining between them. From germline, CDR1 is SNHLY and CDR2 FYNNEI. The CDR3 extends over 12 amino acids. The CDR3 region has the DNA TGTGCCAGCAGTGACTCTAGAGGCATTCAGTACTTC. It specifies CASSDSRGIQYF.

This clonotype appeared a few times. The chain carries TRBV19 and TRBJ1-5; a weak D match, TRBD1 (5 bases). This CDR3 comprises 16 residues. V was trimmed by 5 bases and J by 2 bases, leaving 16 bases between them. Germline V gene lookup returns CDR1 LNHDA and CDR2 SQIVND (reference sequence). The CDR3 nucleotides are TGTGCCAGTAGTTCCGGGACGGGCCTTCGCAATCAGCCCCAGCATTTT. Translation: CASSSGTGLRNQPQHF.

This clonotype has just a few counts. A read error may be the cause here, since a much bigger clone is one base away. The DNA of the CDR3 is TGTGCCAGCAGCCCCCGAGGGAGAGGATGGAATGAGCAGTACTTC. It codes for CASSPRGRGWNEQYF. The chain couples TRBV3-1 to TRBJ2-1, with D possibly being TRBD2 (5 bases). The J call may be wrong; the DNA end is better matched by TRBJ2-7. There are 15 residues in the CDR3. Germline lookup yields CDR1 LGHDT and CDR2 YNNKEL (reference sequence).

DNA of the CDR3: TGTGCCATCAGTATGGTTACCTCTGGAAACACCATATATTTT. It codes for CAISMVTSGNTIYF. The gene calls are TRBV10-3 and TRBJ1-3; D gene unclear. Between the trimmed V and J ends, which lost 5 bases and 0 bases, there was a span of 8 bases. In germline, CDR1 is ENHRY, CDR2 SYGVKD. This CDR3 is 14 amino acids long.

This clonotype was counted many times. V gene TRBV5-1 combines with J gene TRBJ1-1; D unresolved. Trimming cost V 0 bases and J 3 bases, with 12 bases left between them. Germline CDR1 SGHRS, CDR2 YFSETQ. The length of the CDR3 is 15 residues. CDR3 bases: TGCGCCAGCAGCTTGGCCGAGGGTTTTCACACTGAAGCTTTCTTT. Residues: CASSLAEGFHTEAFF. The variable domain in full, with the rest retrieved from reference TRBV5-1 and TRBJ1-1, is KAGVTQTPRYLIKTRGQQVTLSCSPISGHRSVSWYQQTPGQGLQFLFEYFSETQRNKGNFPGRFSGRQFSNSRSEMNVSTLELGDSALYLCASSLAEGFHTEAFFGQGTRLTVV.

This clonotype was counted a single time. A much larger clonotype is one base distant, so this may be a read error. The CDR3 DNA follows: TGCGCCAGCGGCCAAGAATCCGGGACAGGGTTTTTCACTGAAGCTTTCTTT. Protein: CASGQESGTGFFTEAFF. The chain couples TRBV4-3 to TRBJ1-1, with 9 nucleotides matching TRBD1. This CDR3 spans 17 amino acids. Looked up from germline, CDR1 is LGHNA and CDR2 is YSLEER.

This clonotype showed up many times. This chain uses TRBV9 with TRBJ2-2; TRBD2 matches at 14 bases. CDR1 SGDLS and CDR2 YYNGEE come from the germline V gene. J lost 2 bases, V lost 2 bases, and 11 bases had no gene match. The CDR3 is 20 residues long. CDR3 in amino acids: CASSVGLAGGPSTNTGELFF. DNA of the CDR3: TGTGCCAGCAGCGTCGGACTAGCGGGAGGTCCGTCGACTAACACCGGGGAGCTGTTTTTT.

The chain combines TRBV7-2 with TRBJ2-5; TRBD2 agrees at 12 bases. Germline lookup yields CDR1 SGHTA and CDR2 FQGNSA. Unmatched junction bases numbered 2, after V lost 2 bases and J lost 4 bases. The CDR3 sequence is 15 residues long. CDR3 amino acids: CASSLLAGGRETQYF. The CDR3, as DNA: TGTGCCAGCAGCTTACTAGCGGGAGGGAGAGAGACCCAGTACTTC.

In the case of this clonotype: Given the absence of the conserved phenylalanine or tryptophan at the CDR3 end, a read error is likely. The chain employs TRBV7-2 and TRBJ2-2; 7 nucleotides match TRBD1. CDR1 SGHTA and CDR2 FQGNSA come from the germline V gene. With V trimmed by 8 bases and J by 3 bases, 15 bases remained unmatched. The CDR3 spans 17 residues. This CDR3 reads CASPSGQNRPYTGELFL. CDR3 bases: TGTGCCAGCCCCTCGGGACAGAACAGACCCTACACCGGGGAGCTGTTTCTT.

This clonotype showed up many times. The rearrangement uses TRBV11-2 and TRBJ2-7; D might be TRBD1 (5 bases). V was clipped by 2 bases and J by 2 bases, with 10 bases between them. This CDR3 spans 14 amino acids. CDR1 and CDR2 from the germline V gene are SGHAT and FQNNGV. The CDR3, as DNA: TGTGCCAGCAGCTTATCAGGGTGGACCTACGAGCAGTACTTC. Translation: CASSLSGWTYEQYF.

This clonotype occurred many times. The J gene is TRBJ2-4, the V gene TRBV20-1; D possibly matches TRBD1 or TRBD2 (6 bases each). Per the germline V gene, CDR1 is DFQATT and CDR2 is SNEGSKA (reference sequence). The CDR3 is 13 amino acids. V lost 1 base, J lost 7 bases, and 11 bases lay in between. CDR3 DNA sequence: TGCAGTGCTAGAGGGAGGGGGTTGAACATTCAGTACTTC. Translating it yields CSARGRGLNIQYF.

This clonotype was picked up a small number of times. The rearrangement joins TRBV19 to TRBJ1-1; TRBD1 is a possible D gene (5 bases). This CDR3 is built from 14 residues. V lost 3 bases, J lost 5 bases, and 13 bases lay in between. The V gene's germline CDR1 is LNHDA and CDR2 SQIVND (reference sequence). DNA of the CDR3: TGTGCCAGTAGTATTGGGGCCCGGCGGACTGAAGCTTTCTTT. Amino acid sequence: CASSIGARRTEAFF.

The chain recombines TRBV15 with TRBJ1-5; D is possibly TRBD1 (5 bases). The CDR3 length is 15 residues. The germline CDR1 and CDR2 sequences are LNHNV and YYDKDF (reference sequence). V was pared by 1 base and J by 4 bases, with 11 bases between. The CDR3 region has the DNA TGTGCCACCAGCAGAGTCCGGGACGGTAATCAGCCCCAGCATTTT. Protein product: CATSRVRDGNQPQHF.

Of note for this clonotype: A much larger clonotype is one base distant, so this may be a read error. No conserved phenylalanine or tryptophan is present at the end of the CDR3, so a read error is the likely explanation. This rearrangement joins TRBV10-3 to TRBJ1-2, with TRBD1 matching over 8 bases. CDR1 and CDR2 (germline): ENHRY, SYGVKD. The CDR3 runs 13 residues. V was pared by 5 bases and J by 3 bases, with 2 bases of the junction left unmatched. The CDR3 loop is CAISSGGYYGYTL. DNA for the CDR3: TGTGCCATCAGTTCAGGGGGCTACTATGGCTACACCCTC.

In this sample, this clonotype turned up many times. The chain uses TRBV12-3 or TRBV12-4 and TRBJ2-7; 10 bases fit TRBD1. J gave up 4 bases and V 6 bases, and 12 bases lay outside the gene matches. The CDR3 loop spans 16 amino acids. The DNA of the CDR3 is TGTGCCAGCAGCCCGGGACAGGGGTTGGGGGGATACGAGCAGTACTTC. Protein product: CASSPGQGLGGYEQYF.

This clonotype was observed many times. The chain combines TRBV28 with TRBJ1-2; tentatively, D is TRBD1 (6 bases). Per the germline V gene, CDR1 is MDHEN and CDR2 is SYDVKM. The V gene lost 3 bases and the J gene lost 4 bases, with 15 bases spanning the gap. This CDR3 region has 15 residues. The CDR3: CASSFGGGVGYGYTF. CDR3 nucleotide sequence: TGTGCCAGCAGTTTTGGGGGGGGCGTCGGCTATGGCTACACCTTC.